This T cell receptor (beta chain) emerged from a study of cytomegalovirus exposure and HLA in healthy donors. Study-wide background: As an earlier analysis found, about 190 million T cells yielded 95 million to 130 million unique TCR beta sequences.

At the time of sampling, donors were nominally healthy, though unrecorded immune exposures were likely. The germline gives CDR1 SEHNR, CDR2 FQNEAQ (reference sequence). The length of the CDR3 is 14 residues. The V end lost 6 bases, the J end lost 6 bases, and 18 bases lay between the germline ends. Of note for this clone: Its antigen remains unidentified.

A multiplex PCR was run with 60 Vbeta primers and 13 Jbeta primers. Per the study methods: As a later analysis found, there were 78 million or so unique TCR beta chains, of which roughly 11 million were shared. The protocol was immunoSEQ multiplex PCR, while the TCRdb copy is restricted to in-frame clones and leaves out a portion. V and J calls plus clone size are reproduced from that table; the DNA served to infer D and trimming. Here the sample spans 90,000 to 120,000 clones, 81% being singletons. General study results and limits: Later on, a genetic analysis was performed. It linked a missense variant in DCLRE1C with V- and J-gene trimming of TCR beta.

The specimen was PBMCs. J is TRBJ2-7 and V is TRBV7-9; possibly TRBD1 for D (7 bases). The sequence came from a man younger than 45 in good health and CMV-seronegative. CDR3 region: CASSQTGSRGEQYF. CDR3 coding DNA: TGTGCCAGCAGTCAGACAGGGTCGCGGGGCGAGCAGTACTTC.